Each of the 10 T cell receptor beta chains below was sequenced from the same sample in a study of blood T cell repertoires in COVID-19. Sequenced by immunoSEQ multiplex PCR; TCRdb stores in-frame clones only, minus some. The table includes 70,000 to 90,000 clones, more than 75% detected once. Sequenced sample: peripheral blood. Every receptor here comes from a man between 50 and 59 years old with active COVID-19.

The rearrangement joins TRBV5-5 to TRBJ1-5; D is perhaps TRBD1 (5 bases). The CDR3 length is 16 residues. V lost 0 bases and J 3 bases, leaving 13 bases between the germline ends. Germline values: CDR1 SGHKS, CDR2 YYEKEE (reference sequence). CDR3 sequence reads: CASSLGSTAYNQPQHF. CDR3 sequence (DNA): TGTGCCAGCAGCTTGGGATCGACAGCCTACAATCAGCCCCAGCATTTT.

The chain carries TRBV5-1 and TRBJ2-5; D not certain. This CDR3 contains 14 residues. The V gene's germline CDR1 is SGHRS and CDR2 YFSETQ. V shed 1 base and J shed 5 bases, with 12 bases lying between them. The CDR3 loop reads CASSLRRSEETQYF. The DNA of the CDR3 is TGCGCCAGCAGCTTGAGGCGGAGCGAGGAGACCCAGTACTTC.

This chain's CDR3 is CASSFREEDAIPEQYF. The CDR3 bases are TGTGCCAGCAGCTTTAGAGAGGAGGACGCTATTCCCGAGCAGTACTTC. The chain has TRBV11-2 and TRBJ2-7, with a weak D call TRBD2 (5 bases). CDR3 length: 16 amino acids. Germline V gives CDR1 SGHAT, CDR2 FQNNGV. Trimming removed 3 bases at V and 6 bases at J, with 21 bases between. The variable domain in full, with the rest retrieved from reference TRBV11-2 and TRBJ2-7, is EAGVAQSPRYKIIEKRQSVAFWCNPISGHATLYWYQQILGQGPKLLIQFQNNGVVDDSQLPKDRFSAERLKGVDSTLKIQPAKLEDSAVYLCASSFREEDAIPEQYFGPGTRLTVT.

The J gene is TRBJ2-3, the V gene TRBV6-1; the D is unclear. The CDR3 length is 16 residues. V lost 4 bases and J 0 bases, leaving 14 bases between the germline ends. From germline, CDR1 is MNHNS and CDR2 SASEGT. The CDR3 loop reads CASSVIRGLSTDTQYF. In DNA, the CDR3 is TGTGCCAGCAGTGTGATACGTGGGCTTAGCACAGATACGCAGTATTTT.

The rearrangement joins TRBV19 to TRBJ1-5; tentative D call: TRBD1 (6 bases). Germline CDR1 reads LNHDA; CDR2 reads SQIVND (reference sequence). V dropped 5 bases and J dropped 8 bases, with 16 bases sitting between them. This CDR3 is 14 amino acids long. The CDR3 sequence: CASSPRTVFEPQHF. The CDR3, as DNA: TGTGCCAGTAGTCCCCGGACAGTCTTTGAGCCCCAGCATTTT.

This chain connects TRBV7-3 to TRBJ1-1; D remains ambiguous. Germline V gives CDR1 SGHTA, CDR2 FQGTGA. V lost 6 bases and J 4 bases, leaving 12 bases between the germline ends. This CDR3 comprises 13 residues. The CDR3 DNA is TGTGCCAGCAGTCTCAACGGTGTCACTGAAGCTTTCTTT. Translation: CASSLNGVTEAFF.

This chain joins TRBV6-2 or TRBV6-3 and TRBJ1-4; D is unresolved. Germline V gene sequence: CDR1 MNHEY, CDR2 SVGEGT. The V end was cut by 4 bases, the J end by 8 bases, with 8 bases between. The CDR3 covers 12 residues. The CDR3 sequence is CASSWSGEKLFF. CDR3 coding DNA: TGTGCCAGCAGTTGGTCGGGGGAAAAACTGTTTTTT.

CDR3 protein: CASSPGAGTDTQYF. The CDR3 nucleotides are TGTGCCAGCTCACCAGGGGCAGGCACAGATACGCAGTATTTT. The V and J genes are TRBV18 and TRBJ2-3, with D perhaps TRBD1 (5 bases). With 2 bases removed from V and 1 base from J, the gap between germline ends came to 7 bases. The germline V gene has CDR1 KGHSH and CDR2 LQKENI. This CDR3 has 14 amino acids.

This clone came up a few times. This chain connects TRBV11-2 to TRBJ2-2; D may be TRBD2 (6 bases). This CDR3 comprises 15 residues. CDR1 and CDR2 from the germline V gene are SGHAT and FQNNGV. V gave up 4 bases and J gave up 0 bases, with 9 bases separating them. CDR3 coding DNA: TGTGCCAGCAGCTATAGCGGCGCGAACACCGGGGAGCTGTTTTTT. The encoded protein is CASSYSGANTGELFF.

This chain joins TRBV3-1 (or the pseudogene TRBV3-2) and TRBJ2-5; TRBD2 matches 9 bases. CDR1 and CDR2 (germline): LGHDT, YNNKEL (reference sequence). With V trimmed by 4 bases and J by 5 bases, 23 bases remained unmatched. The CDR3 loop spans 20 amino acids. The CDR3 bases are TGTGCCAGCAGCCCATCGCTGGGGCTAGCGGGATCCTCCGATAAGGAGACCCAGTACTTC. It is translated as CASSPSLGLAGSSDKETQYF.